Listed below are T cell receptor beta chains from one sample, sequenced in a study of blood T cell repertoires in COVID-19. Clones were sequenced by immunoSEQ multiplex PCR, and TCRdb holds only the in-frame ones, with some missing. The table includes 350,000 to 450,000 clones, approximately 86% detected once. Sample: peripheral blood. Source of these receptors: a woman aged 55-70 years with COVID-19, enrolled during active disease. Each CDR3 is given with its conserved first and last residue. The D gene is left open where the match is weak. Clone sizes are given selectively: once, few, many, or a class where the clone is expanded.

>TRBD2|TRBJ2-5|NA|TRBV18
CASRGSGGDQETQYF
TGTGCCAGCCGGGGCAGCGGGGGAGATCAAGAGACCCAGTACTTC
>NA|TRBJ1-1|NA|TRBV4-3
CASSQLGIGTYEAFF
TGCGCCAGCAGCCAATTGGGGATAGGGACATATGAAGCTTTCTTT
>TRBD1|TRBJ1-1|NA|TRBV4-1
CASSQQQGMNTEAFF
TGCGCCAGCAGCCAGCAACAGGGGATGAACACTGAAGCTTTCTTT
>NA|TRBJ1-3|once|TRBV20-1
CAVRGEDTIYF
TGCGCAGTGAGAGGGGAGGACACCATATATTTT
>TRBD1|TRBJ1-1|NA|TRBV14
CASSHTGENTEAFF
TGTGCCAGCAGCCACACAGGGGAAAACACTGAAGCTTTCTTT
>TRBD2|TRBJ2-2|NA|TRBV5-6
CASSLTSGDNTGELFF
TGTGCCAGCAGCCTCACTAGCGGAGACAACACCGGGGAGCTGTTTTTT
>NA|TRBJ1-1|NA|TRBV9
CASSASGNTEAFF
TGTGCCAGCAGCGCGAGTGGGAACACTGAAGCTTTCTTT
>NA|TRBJ2-6|NA|TRBV3-1/TRBV3-2
CASSQVSGSSGANVLTF
TGTGCCAGCAGCCAAGTGTCGGGGAGCTCTGGGGCCAACGTCCTGACTTTC
>NA|TRBJ1-4|NA|TRBV5-1
CASSPGVHEKLFF
TGCGCCAGCAGCCCAGGGGTACATGAAAAACTGTTTTTT
>NA|TRBJ1-4|NA|TRBV10-3
CAIWSGLTNEKLFF
TGTGCCATCTGGTCAGGACTAACTAATGAAAAACTGTTTTTT
>TRBD1|TRBJ1-2|NA|TRBV5-1
CASSSSPGTGEGNYGYTF
TGCGCCAGCAGCTCTAGTCCCGGGACAGGGGAGGGGAACTATGGCTACACCTTC
>NA|TRBJ1-1|NA|TRBV5-1
CASSLEGGRNTEAFF
TGCGCCAGCAGCTTGGAAGGGGGAAGGAACACTGAAGCTTTCTTT
>NA|TRBJ1-4|NA|TRBV2
CASTGADEKLFF
TGTGCCAGCACAGGTGCTGATGAAAAACTGTTTTTT
>NA|TRBJ2-7|few|TRBV4-2
CASSQNPGAAAEQYF
TGTGCCAGCAGCCAAAATCCAGGGGCCGCCGCCGAGCAGTACTTC
>NA|TRBJ1-4|NA|TRBV4-1
CASSQGQGTNEKLFF
TGCGCCAGCAGCCAAGGGCAGGGAACTAATGAAAAACTGTTTTTT
>NA|TRBJ1-2|NA|TRBV9
CASTGNYGYTF
TGTGCCAGCACCGGGAACTATGGCTACACCTTC
>NA|TRBJ1-1|NA|TRBV27
CASSFTGLNTEAFF
TGTGCCAGCAGTTTTACAGGGCTGAACACTGAAGCTTTCTTT
>NA|TRBJ1-1|NA|TRBV4-2
CASSQLQGRSTEAFF
TGTGCCAGCAGCCAGCTACAGGGTCGTTCGACTGAAGCTTTCTTT
>TRBD2|TRBJ2-1|NA|TRBV9
CASSVEGGGFPPYNEQFF
TGTGCCAGCAGCGTAGAGGGCGGGGGGTTTCCTCCCTACAATGAGCAGTTCTTC
>NA|TRBJ2-1|NA|TRBV4-1
CASSQPAGLEQFF
TGCGCCAGCAGCCAGCCCGCTGGGCTTGAGCAGTTCTTC
>TRBD1|TRBJ2-3|NA|TRBV6-5
CASSFTGVRVDTQYF
TGTGCCAGCAGTTTTACAGGGGTAAGGGTAGATACGCAGTATTTT
>NA|TRBJ1-1|NA|TRBV27
CASSLYVNTEAFF
TGTGCCAGCAGTTTATATGTAAACACTGAAGCTTTCTTT
>TRBD2|TRBJ2-1|NA|TRBV9
CASSSTRGGLSLEQFF
TGTGCCAGCAGCTCGACGCGGGGGGGCCTATCGCTTGAGCAGTTCTTC
>TRBD2|TRBJ2-7|NA|TRBV4-1
CASSPRDYDYEQYF
TGCGCCAGCAGCCCCCGGGACTATGACTACGAGCAGTACTTC
>TRBD2|TRBJ2-5|few|TRBV7-2
CASSPIPGLAGGLETQYF
TGTGCCAGCAGCCCCATCCCGGGACTAGCGGGGGGCTTGGAGACCCAGTACTTC
>TRBD1|TRBJ1-4|NA|TRBV6-5
CASIRDRNEKLFF
TGTGCCAGCATCCGGGACAGAAATGAAAAACTGTTTTTT
>TRBD1|TRBJ1-2|NA|TRBV27
CASSSNPTGNVGYTF
TGTGCCAGCAGTTCTAATCCGACAGGGAACGTTGGCTACACCTTC
>NA|TRBJ1-3|NA|TRBV18
CASSWDTSSGNTIYF
TGTGCCAGCTCATGGGACACCAGCTCTGGAAACACCATATATTTT
>TRBD2|TRBJ2-1|once|TRBV6-4
CASSDRTSGNSEQFF
TGTGCCAGCAGTGACCGGACTAGCGGGAATAGTGAGCAGTTCTTC